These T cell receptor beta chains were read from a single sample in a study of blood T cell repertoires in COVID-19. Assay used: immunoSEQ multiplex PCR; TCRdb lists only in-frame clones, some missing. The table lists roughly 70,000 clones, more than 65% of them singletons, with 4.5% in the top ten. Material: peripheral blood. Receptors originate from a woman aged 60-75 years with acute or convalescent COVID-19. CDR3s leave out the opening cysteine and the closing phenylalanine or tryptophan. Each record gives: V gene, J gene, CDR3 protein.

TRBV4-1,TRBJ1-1,ASSQDGTGTEAF
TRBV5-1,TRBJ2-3,ASSGLAEHTDTQY
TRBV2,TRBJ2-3,ASSDPGGGDTQY
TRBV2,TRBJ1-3,ASTPDTSTSSGNTIY
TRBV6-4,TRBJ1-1,ASSDSGGTEAF
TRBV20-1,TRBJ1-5,SASPRGQPQH
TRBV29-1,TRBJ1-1,STRQGDTEAF
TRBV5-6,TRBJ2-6,ASSLLTGSGANVLT
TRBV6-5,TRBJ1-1,ASSPLTRVNTEAF
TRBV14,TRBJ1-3,ASSYNGNTIY